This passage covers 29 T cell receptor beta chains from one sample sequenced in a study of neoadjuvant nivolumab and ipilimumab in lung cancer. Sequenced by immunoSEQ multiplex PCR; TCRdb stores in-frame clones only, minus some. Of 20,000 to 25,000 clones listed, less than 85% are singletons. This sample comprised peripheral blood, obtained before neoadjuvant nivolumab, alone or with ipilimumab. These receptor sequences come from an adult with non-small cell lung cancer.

CDR3 in amino acids: CASRAGLSRTEAFF. The CDR3, as DNA: TGTGCCAGCAGGGCGGGCCTATCGAGAACTGAAGCTTTCTTT. This rearrangement joins TRBV2 to TRBJ1-1; D not resolved. The CDR3 consists of 14 residues. Trimming took off 6 bases at V and 5 bases at J, with 16 bases between the two ends. Germline loops: CDR1 SNHLY, CDR2 FYNNEI. Looking up the rest from reference TRBV2 and TRBJ1-1 gives the full variable domain: EPEVTQTPSHQVTQMGQEVILRCVPISNHLYFYWYRQILGQKVEFLVSFYNNEISEKSEIFDDQFSVERPDGSNFTLKIRSTKLEDSAMYFCASRAGLSRTEAFFGQGTRLTVV.

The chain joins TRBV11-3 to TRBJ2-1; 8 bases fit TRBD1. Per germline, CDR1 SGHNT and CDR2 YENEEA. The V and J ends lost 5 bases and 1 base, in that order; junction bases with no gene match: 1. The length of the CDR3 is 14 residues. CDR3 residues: CASSRTGSYNEQFF. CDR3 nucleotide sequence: TGTGCCAGCAGCCGGACAGGGTCCTACAATGAGCAGTTCTTC.

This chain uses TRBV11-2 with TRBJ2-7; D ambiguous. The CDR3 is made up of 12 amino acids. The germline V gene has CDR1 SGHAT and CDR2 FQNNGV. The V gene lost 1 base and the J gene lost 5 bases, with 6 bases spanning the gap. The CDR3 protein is CASSLVGNEQYF. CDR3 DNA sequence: TGTGCCAGCAGCTTAGTGGGAAACGAGCAGTACTTC.

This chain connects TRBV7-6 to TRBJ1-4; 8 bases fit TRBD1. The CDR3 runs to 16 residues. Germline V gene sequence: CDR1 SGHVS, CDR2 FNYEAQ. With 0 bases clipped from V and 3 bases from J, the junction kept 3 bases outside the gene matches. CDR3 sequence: CASSLAPTGANEKLFF. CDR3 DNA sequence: TGTGCCAGCAGCTTAGCGCCGACAGGGGCTAATGAAAAACTGTTTTTT.

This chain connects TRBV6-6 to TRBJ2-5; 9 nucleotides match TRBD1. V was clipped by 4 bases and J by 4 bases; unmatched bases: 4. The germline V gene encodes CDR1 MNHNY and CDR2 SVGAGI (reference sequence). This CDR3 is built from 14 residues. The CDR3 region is CASSSNRGLETQYF. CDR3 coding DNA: TGTGCCAGCAGTTCTAACAGGGGGCTAGAGACCCAGTACTTC.

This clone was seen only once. CDR3 residues: CASSRDRGREQYF. In DNA form, the CDR3 reads TGTGCCAGCAGCCGGGACAGGGGGCGGGAGCAGTACTTC. The V call is TRBV5-4, the J call TRBJ2-7, with TRBD1 identical over 12 bases. The CDR3 loop spans 13 amino acids. V lost 4 bases and J lost 7; bases outside the gene matches: 3. Per germline, CDR1 SGHNT and CDR2 YYREEE (reference sequence). Using reference TRBV5-4 and TRBJ2-7 for the parts outside the CDR3, the full variable domain is ETGVTQSPTHLIKTRGQQVTLRCSSQSGHNTVSWYQQALGQGPQFIFQYYREEENGRGNFPPRFSGLQFPNYSSELNVNALELDDSALYLCASSRDRGREQYFGPGTRLTVT.

CDR3 in DNA: TGTGCCAGCAGCGTAGGAGGGGGCATTTATGGCTACACCTTC. Its protein product is CASSVGGGIYGYTF. The gene calls are TRBV9 and TRBJ1-2; 7 positions agree with TRBD1. Germline V gene lookup returns CDR1 SGDLS and CDR2 YYNGEE. The CDR3 length is 14 residues. V lost 0 bases and J lost 5; bases outside the gene matches: 4.

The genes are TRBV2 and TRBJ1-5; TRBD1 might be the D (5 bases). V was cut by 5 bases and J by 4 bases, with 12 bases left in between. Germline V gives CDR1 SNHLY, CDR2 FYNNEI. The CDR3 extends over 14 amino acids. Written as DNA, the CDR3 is TGTGCCAGCAGTCGGGACGGAACAAATCAGCCCCAGCATTTT. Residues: CASSRDGTNQPQHF.

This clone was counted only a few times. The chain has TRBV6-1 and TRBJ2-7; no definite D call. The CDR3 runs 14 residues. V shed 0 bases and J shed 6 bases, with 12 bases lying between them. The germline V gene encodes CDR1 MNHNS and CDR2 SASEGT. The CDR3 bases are TGTGCCAGCAGTGAAGCTCCCAGGCCGGGCGAGCAGTACTTC. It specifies CASSEAPRPGEQYF.

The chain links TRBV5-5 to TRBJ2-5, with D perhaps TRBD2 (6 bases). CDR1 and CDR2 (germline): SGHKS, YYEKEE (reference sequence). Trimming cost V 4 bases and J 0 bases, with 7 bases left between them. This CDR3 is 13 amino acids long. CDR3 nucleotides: TGTGCCAGCAGCGGGGGGTACCAAGAGACCCAGTACTTC. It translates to CASSGGYQETQYF.

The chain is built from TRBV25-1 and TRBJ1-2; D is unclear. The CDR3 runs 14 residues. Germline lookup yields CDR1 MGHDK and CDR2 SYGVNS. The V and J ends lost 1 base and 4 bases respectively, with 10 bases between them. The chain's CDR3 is CASSESGGSYGYTF. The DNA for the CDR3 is TGTGCCAGCAGTGAATCGGGAGGGTCCTATGGCTACACCTTC.

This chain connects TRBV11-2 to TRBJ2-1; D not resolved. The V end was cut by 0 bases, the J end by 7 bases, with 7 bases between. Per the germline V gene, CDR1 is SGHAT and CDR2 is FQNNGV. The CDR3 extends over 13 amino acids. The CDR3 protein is CASSLDWSNEQFF. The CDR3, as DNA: TGTGCCAGCAGCTTAGATTGGAGTAATGAGCAGTTCTTC.

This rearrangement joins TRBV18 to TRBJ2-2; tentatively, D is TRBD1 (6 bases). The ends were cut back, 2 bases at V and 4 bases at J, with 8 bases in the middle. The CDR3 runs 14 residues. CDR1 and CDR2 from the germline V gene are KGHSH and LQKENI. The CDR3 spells CASSPGGATGELFF. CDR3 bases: TGTGCCAGCTCACCAGGGGGCGCCACCGGGGAGCTGTTTTTT. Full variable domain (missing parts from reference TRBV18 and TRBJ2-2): NAGVMQNPRHLVRRRGQEARLRCSPMKGHSHVYWYRQLPEEGLKFMVYLQKENIIDESGMPKERFSAEFPKEGPSILRIQQVVRGDSAAYFCASSPGGATGELFFGEGSRLTVL.

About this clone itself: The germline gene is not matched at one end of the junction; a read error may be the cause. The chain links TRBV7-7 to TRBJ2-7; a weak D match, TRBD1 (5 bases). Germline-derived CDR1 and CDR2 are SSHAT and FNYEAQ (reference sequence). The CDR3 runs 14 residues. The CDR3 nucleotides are TGTGCTAGCAGCTCTACCGACAGTCGGGACGAGCAGTACTTC. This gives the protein CASSSTDSRDEQYF.

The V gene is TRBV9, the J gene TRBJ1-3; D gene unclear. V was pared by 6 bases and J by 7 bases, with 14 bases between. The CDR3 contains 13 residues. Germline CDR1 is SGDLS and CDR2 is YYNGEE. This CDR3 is CASTPYLGNTIYF. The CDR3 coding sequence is TGTGCCAGCACTCCCTACTTAGGGAACACCATATATTTT.

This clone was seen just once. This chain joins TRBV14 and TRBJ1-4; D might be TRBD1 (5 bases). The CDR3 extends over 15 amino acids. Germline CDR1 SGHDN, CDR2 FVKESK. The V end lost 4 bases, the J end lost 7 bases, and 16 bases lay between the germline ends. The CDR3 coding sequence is TGTGCCAGCAGCCCCCGAACATCGGGGGGTGAAAAACTGTTTTTT. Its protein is CASSPRTSGGEKLFF.

The CDR3 coding sequence is TGTGCCAGCAGCTTGTCTAGCGGGAGAAGGAATGAGCAGTTCTTC. Translating it yields CASSLSSGRRNEQFF. V and J are TRBV5-4 and TRBJ2-1; TRBD2 matches 10 bases. Looked up from germline, CDR1 is SGHNT and CDR2 is YYREEE (reference sequence). This CDR3 region has 15 residues. V gave up 1 base and J gave up 7 bases; unmatched junction bases: 5.

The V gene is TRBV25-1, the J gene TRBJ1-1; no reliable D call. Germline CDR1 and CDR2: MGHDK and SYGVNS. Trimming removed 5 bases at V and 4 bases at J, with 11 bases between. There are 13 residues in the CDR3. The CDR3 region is CASSQQTGTEAFF. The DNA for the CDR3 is TGTGCCAGCAGTCAGCAGACGGGCACTGAAGCTTTCTTT. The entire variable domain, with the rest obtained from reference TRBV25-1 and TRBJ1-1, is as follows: EADIYQTPRYLVIGTGKKITLECSQTMGHDKMYWYQQDPGMELHLIHYSYGVNSTEKGDLSSESTVSRIRTEHFPLTLESARPSHTSQYLCASSQQTGTEAFFGQGTRLTVV.

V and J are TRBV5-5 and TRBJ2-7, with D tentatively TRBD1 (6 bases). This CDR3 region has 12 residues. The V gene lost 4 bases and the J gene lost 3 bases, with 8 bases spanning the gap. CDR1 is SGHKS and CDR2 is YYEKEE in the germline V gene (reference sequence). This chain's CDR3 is CASSQGHYEQYF. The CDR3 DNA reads TGTGCCAGCAGCCAGGGACACTACGAGCAGTACTTC. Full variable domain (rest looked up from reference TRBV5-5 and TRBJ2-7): DAGVTQSPTHLIKTRGQQVTLRCSPISGHKSVSWYQQVLGQGPQFIFQYYEKEERGRGNFPDRFSARQFPNYSSELNVNALLLGDSALYLCASSQGHYEQYFGPGTRLTVT.

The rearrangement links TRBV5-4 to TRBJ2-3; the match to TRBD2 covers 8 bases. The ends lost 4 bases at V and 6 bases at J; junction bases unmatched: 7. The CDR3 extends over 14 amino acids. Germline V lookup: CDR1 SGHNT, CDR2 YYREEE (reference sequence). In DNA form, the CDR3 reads TGTGCCAGCAGCCTAGGACTAGCCGGGGATACGCAGTATTTT. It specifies CASSLGLAGDTQYF.

The CDR3 region is CASSSLLAPTYNEQFF. In nucleotides, the CDR3 is TGCGCCAGCAGCTCCCTACTAGCCCCGACCTACAATGAGCAGTTCTTC. V gene TRBV5-1 combines with J gene TRBJ2-1; TRBD2 is a possible D gene (6 bases). Germline CDR1 is SGHRS and CDR2 is YFSETQ. The V end was cut by 3 bases, the J end by 2 bases, with 15 bases between. The CDR3 runs 16 residues.

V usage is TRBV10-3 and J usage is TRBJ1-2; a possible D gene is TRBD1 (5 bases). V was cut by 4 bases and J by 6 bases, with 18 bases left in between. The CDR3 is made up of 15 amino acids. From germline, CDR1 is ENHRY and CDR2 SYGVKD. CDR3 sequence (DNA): TGTGCCATCAGTGGGGCGGAGGGGATAACTCATGGCTACACCTTC. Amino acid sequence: CAISGAEGITHGYTF.

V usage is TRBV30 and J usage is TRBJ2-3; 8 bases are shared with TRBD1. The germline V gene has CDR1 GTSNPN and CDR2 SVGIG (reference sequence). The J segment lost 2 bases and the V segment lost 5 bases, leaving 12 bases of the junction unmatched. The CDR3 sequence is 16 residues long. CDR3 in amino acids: CAWGGPMDRVTDTQYF. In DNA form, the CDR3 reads TGTGCCTGGGGGGGGCCCATGGACAGGGTCACAGATACGCAGTATTTT.

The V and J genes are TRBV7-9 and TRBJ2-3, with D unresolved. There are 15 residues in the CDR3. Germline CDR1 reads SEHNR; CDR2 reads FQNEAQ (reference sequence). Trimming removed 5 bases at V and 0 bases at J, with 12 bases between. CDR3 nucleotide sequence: TGTGCCAGCAGCCTTGACCCGGCCAGCACAGATACGCAGTATTTT. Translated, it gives CASSLDPASTDTQYF.

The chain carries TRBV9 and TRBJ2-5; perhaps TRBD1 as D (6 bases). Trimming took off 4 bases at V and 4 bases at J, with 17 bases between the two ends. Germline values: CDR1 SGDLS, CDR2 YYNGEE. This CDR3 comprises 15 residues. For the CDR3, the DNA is TGTGCCAGCAGCTTCTCCGGACAGTACAGAGAGACCCAGTACTTC. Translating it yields CASSFSGQYRETQYF.

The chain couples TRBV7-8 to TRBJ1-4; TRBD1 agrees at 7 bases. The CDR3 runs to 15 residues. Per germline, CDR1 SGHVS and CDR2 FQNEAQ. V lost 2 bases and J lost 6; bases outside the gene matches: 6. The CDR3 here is CASSLTEQGYEKLFF. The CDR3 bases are TGTGCCAGCAGCTTAACTGAACAGGGGTATGAAAAACTGTTTTTT. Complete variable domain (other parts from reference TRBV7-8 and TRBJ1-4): GAGVSQSPRYKVAKRGQDVALRCDPISGHVSLFWYQQALGQGPEFLTYFQNEAQLDKSGLPSDRFFAERPEGSVSTLKIQRTQQEDSAVYLCASSLTEQGYEKLFFGSGTQLSVL.

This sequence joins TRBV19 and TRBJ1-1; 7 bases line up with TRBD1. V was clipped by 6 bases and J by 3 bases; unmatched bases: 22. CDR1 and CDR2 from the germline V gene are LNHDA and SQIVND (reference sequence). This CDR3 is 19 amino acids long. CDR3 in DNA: TGTGCCAGTAGACCCCCAGACAAATTCACAGGGGTCGAGCACACTGAAGCTTTCTTT. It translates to CASRPPDKFTGVEHTEAFF. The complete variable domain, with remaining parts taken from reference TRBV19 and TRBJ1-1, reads DGGITQSPKYLFRKEGQNVTLSCEQNLNHDAMYWYRQDPGQGLRLIYYSQIVNDFQKGDIAEGYSVSREKKESFPLTVTSAQKNPTAFYLCASRPPDKFTGVEHTEAFFGQGTRLTVV.

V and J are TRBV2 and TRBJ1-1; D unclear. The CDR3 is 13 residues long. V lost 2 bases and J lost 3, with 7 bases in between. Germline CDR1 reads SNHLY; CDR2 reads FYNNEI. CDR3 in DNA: TGTGCCAGCAGTGAATATTTTTACACTGAAGCTTTCTTT. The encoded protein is CASSEYFYTEAFF.

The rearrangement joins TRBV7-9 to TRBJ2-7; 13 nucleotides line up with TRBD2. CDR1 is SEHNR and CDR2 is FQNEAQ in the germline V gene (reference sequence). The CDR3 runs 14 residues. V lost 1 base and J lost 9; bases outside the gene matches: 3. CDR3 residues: CASSLGGLAGAQYF. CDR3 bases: TGTGCCAGCAGCTTAGGCGGACTAGCGGGAGCGCAGTACTTC.